A selection of T cell receptor beta chains follows, all from one sample in a study of T cells in Graves' hyperthyroidism and ophthalmopathy. TCRdb independently ran MiXCR on the multiplex PCR reads; one entry per CDR3 protein. This table holds 400,000 to 500,000 distinct CDR3 sequences, roughly 15% found once. The sequenced material came from blood. The receptor source for this set is a woman under 30 with Graves' hyperthyroidism. Each CDR3 is given with its conserved first and last residue. D genes are given only for firm matches. Expanded clones are given a class, and other clones once, few, many or no size at all.

DNA	CDR3	size	V	D	J	length
TGTGCCAGCAGTCGAGGACCGAGACACCGCGAGCGGTACTTC	CASSRGPRHRERYF	few	TRBV27	-	TRBJ2-7	14
TGTGCCAGCAGCCTTATAGGGAGAAGTAGTACGCAGTATTTT	CASSLIGRSSTQYF	many	TRBV7-2	-	TRBJ2-3	14
TGCAGTGCTGTCGACAGGGGGAACTATGGCTACACCTTC	CSAVDRGNYGYTF	-	TRBV20-1	TRBD1	TRBJ1-2	13
TGCAGTGCTAGAGATGTTCAGACCTACGAGCAGTACTTC	CSARDVQTYEQYF	many	TRBV20-1	-	TRBJ2-7	13
TGTGCCAGCAGTACCCCGGACAGTTCTGACGAGCAGTACTTC	CASSTPDSSDEQYF	many	TRBV2	-	TRBJ2-7	14
TGTGCCTGGAGTGCCGACACAAACTATGGCTACACCTTC	CAWSADTNYGYTF	few	TRBV30	-	TRBJ1-2	13
TGTGCCAGCAGCCCACGCCAGGGGCACTATGGCTACACCTTC	CASSPRQGHYGYTF	few	TRBV7-9	-	TRBJ1-2	14
TGTGCCAGCAGTGAATTGGTGGGTGATAACGCGGGAGAGCAGTACTTC	CASSELVGDNAGEQYF	few	TRBV25-1	-	TRBJ2-7	16
TGCGCCAGCAGCTTGGCACCGGGACAGGGCCCTGGCTACACCTTC	CASSLAPGQGPGYTF	many	TRBV5-1	TRBD1	TRBJ1-2	15
TGTGCCAGCAGCACTACCGGGACAGCAAGCTCCTACGAGCAGTACTTC	CASSTTGTASSYEQYF	few	TRBV9	TRBD1	TRBJ2-7	16
TGTGCCAGCAGCTCGTCCCGGGACCTCGTGTCTGAAGCTTTCTTT	CASSSSRDLVSEAFF	many	TRBV7-9	-	TRBJ1-1	15
TGCAGCGTTGAGGCCGAAAACTATGGCTACACCTTC	CSVEAENYGYTF	many	TRBV29-1	-	TRBJ1-2	12
TGTGCCAGCAGTTACTCGTTTGGCGGGAGGACTTACGAACAGTACTTC	CASSYSFGGRTYEQYF	many	TRBV6-2/TRBV6-3	TRBD2	TRBJ2-7	16
TGTGCTAGCAGCCCCTGGGGTAGCGGGAGCCTAGGTGAGCAGTTCTTC	CASSPWGSGSLGEQFF	-	TRBV7-7	TRBD2	TRBJ2-1	16
TGCAGTGCTAGTGACACTCCCCCGTACGAGCAGTTCTTC	CSASDTPPYEQFF	few	TRBV20-1	-	TRBJ2-1	13
TGTGCCAGCAGTTTAGGCAGCTACAATGAGCAGTTCTTC	CASSLGSYNEQFF	many	TRBV5-1	-	TRBJ2-1	13
TGCGCCAGCAGCTTGGGACTAGCGGGAAAATCAGATACGCAGTATTTT	CASSLGLAGKSDTQYF	-	TRBV5-1	TRBD2	TRBJ2-3	16
TGTGCCAGCAGTTACTTGGGAGCCTACGAGCAGTACTTC	CASSYLGAYEQYF	many	TRBV6-5	-	TRBJ2-7	13
TGTGCCAGCAGCTTACCCACACAACTAGCGGGAGGGCCCCCGAGCTCCTACGAGCAGTACTTC	CASSLPTQLAGGPPSSYEQYF	few	TRBV11-3	TRBD2	TRBJ2-7	21
TGTGCCAGCAGTGATGGCAGTCATCAGCCCCAGCATTTT	CASSDGSHQPQHF	many	TRBV6-1	-	TRBJ1-5	13
TGCGCCAGCAGCCGGGAGTTCGTGGGCAATGAGCAGTTCTTC	CASSREFVGNEQFF	many	TRBV5-1	-	TRBJ2-1	14
TGTGCCAGCGGCGGAGATTATAATTCACCCCTCCACTTT	CASGGDYNSPLHF	-	TRBV28	-	TRBJ1-6	13
TGTGCCAGCAGTTACGACGTTTCCTACGAGCAGTACTTC	CASSYDVSYEQYF	-	TRBV6-9	-	TRBJ2-7	13
TGTGCCACCAGCAGAGTATTGGGGGCACAGATTGAAGCTTTCTTT	CATSRVLGAQIEAFF	few	TRBV15	-	TRBJ1-1	15
TGTGCCAGCAGCTTAGGGGGTGCGAGCACTGAAGCTTTCTTT	CASSLGGASTEAFF	many	TRBV7-2	-	TRBJ1-1	14
TGTGCCAGTAGTATCCCGGGGCCAGGCGAGCAGTACTTC	CASSIPGPGEQYF	-	TRBV19	-	TRBJ2-7	13
TGTGCCAGCAGTTACTTATCTACGGGAGAATCAGATACGCAGTATTTT	CASSYLSTGESDTQYF	few	TRBV6-4	-	TRBJ2-3	16
TGCAGCGTTGAGAAGGACAGGGCCGGAGAGACCCAGTACTTC	CSVEKDRAGETQYF	many	TRBV29-1	TRBD1	TRBJ2-5	14
TGTGCCAGCAGCGACTTAGCGGTTGAGGTTGAGGAGACCCAGTACTTC	CASSDLAVEVEETQYF	-	TRBV7-9	-	TRBJ2-5	16
TGTGCCAGCAGCTTAAACCCGCAGGGTCCCTATGGCTACACCTTC	CASSLNPQGPYGYTF	few	TRBV7-9	-	TRBJ1-2	15
TGTGCCAGCAGCTTAAAGGGACTAGCGGACTACGAGCAGTACTTC	CASSLKGLADYEQYF	many	TRBV7-9	TRBD2	TRBJ2-7	15
TGTGCCAGCAGCCACATCCGGGACAGGGGGGATGGCTACACCTTC	CASSHIRDRGDGYTF	few	TRBV4-2	TRBD1	TRBJ1-2	15
TGTGCCAGCAGACCTCAGGGAAATAATTCACCCCTCCACTTT	CASRPQGNNSPLHF	many	TRBV6-1	-	TRBJ1-6	14
TGTGCCAGCAGCCAGGGGGGGGCGGGTGAAAAACTGTTTTTT	CASSQGGAGEKLFF	many	TRBV28	TRBD1	TRBJ1-4	14
TGCAGTGCTAGCCCTCGGGCGCGGGGCCAAGAGACCCAGTACTTC	CSASPRARGQETQYF	many	TRBV20-1	-	TRBJ2-5	15
TGTGCCAACAGCGTCGGCGGGAGACTGGGCAATGAGCAGTTCTTC	CANSVGGRLGNEQFF	-	TRBV9	TRBD2	TRBJ2-1	15
TGTGCCAGCAGTGATAATTTCTACGAGCAGTACTTC	CASSDNFYEQYF	-	TRBV6-1	-	TRBJ2-7	12
TGTGCCAGCAGCCCCGGAGGTACGGGAGGGAAATACGAGCAGTACTTC	CASSPGGTGGKYEQYF	-	TRBV28	TRBD2	TRBJ2-7	16
TGTGCCAGCAGCTTCAGACTAGCGGGTCGCACCGGGGAGCTGTTTTTT	CASSFRLAGRTGELFF	many	TRBV11-2	TRBD2	TRBJ2-2	16
TGTGCCAGCACCCGACCGGGAATCTACGAGCAGTACTTC	CASTRPGIYEQYF	many	TRBV6-1	-	TRBJ2-7	13
TGTGCCAGCAGTTTATCGAAAGAACCGGGACAGAGCACAGATACGCAGTATTTT	CASSLSKEPGQSTDTQYF	-	TRBV27	TRBD1	TRBJ2-3	18
TGTGCCAGCGTCTGGGACAGGGGGCTTGGTGAAGCTTTCTTT	CASVWDRGLGEAFF	few	TRBV7-6	TRBD1	TRBJ1-1	14
TGCAGTGCTAGTAGCGGGAGAGGAGGAGAGACCCAGTACTTC	CSASSGRGGETQYF	many	TRBV20-1	TRBD2	TRBJ2-5	14
TGTGCCAGCAGCTTACACGGGGCAGGGAACGGCTACACCTTC	CASSLHGAGNGYTF	-	TRBV5-8	-	TRBJ1-2	14
TGCGCCAGCAGCTTGGGATCCGGCTCCTACGAGCAGTACTTC	CASSLGSGSYEQYF	many	TRBV5-1	-	TRBJ2-7	14
TGCAGCGTTCTAAAACTAGCGGGAGTCAACGATGAGCAGTTCTTC	CSVLKLAGVNDEQFF	-	TRBV29-1	TRBD2	TRBJ2-1	15
TGTGCCAGCAGCAAACAGCCGGCGAGCACAGATACGCAGTATTTT	CASSKQPASTDTQYF	few	TRBV13	-	TRBJ2-3	15
TGCAGTGCGGTCCCGGGACCGCCTGCAACTAATGAAAAACTGTTTTTT	CSAVPGPPATNEKLFF	few	TRBV20-1	-	TRBJ1-4	16
TGTGCCAGCTCACCACCGGTCAGGGACTACCAAGAGACCCAGTACTTC	CASSPPVRDYQETQYF	many	TRBV18	-	TRBJ2-5	16
TGCGCCAGCAACATGCTGGGCACTGAAGCTTTCTTT	CASNMLGTEAFF	many	TRBV10-2	-	TRBJ1-1	12
TGTGCCAGCAGTTTAGAAAACGGACAAGAGACCCAGTACTTC	CASSLENGQETQYF	many	TRBV6-1	-	TRBJ2-5	14
TGTGCCAGCAGTCTACACGGGACTAGCGGGAGGGCTGGGAGTGAGCAGTTCTTC	CASSLHGTSGRAGSEQFF	-	TRBV6-5	TRBD2	TRBJ2-1	18
TGTGCCGGCTCACCCCGACAGGGACGAGACACTGAAGCTTTCTTT	CAGSPRQGRDTEAFF	once	TRBV18	TRBD1	TRBJ1-1	15
TGTGCCAGCAGTGAAGTTGTGGATGGGGCCAAAAACATTCAGTACTTC	CASSEVVDGAKNIQYF	few	TRBV6-1	-	TRBJ2-4	16
TGTGCCAGCAGTTCGGGACAGGCCCCCTACGAGCAGTACTTC	CASSSGQAPYEQYF	many	TRBV28	TRBD1	TRBJ2-7	14